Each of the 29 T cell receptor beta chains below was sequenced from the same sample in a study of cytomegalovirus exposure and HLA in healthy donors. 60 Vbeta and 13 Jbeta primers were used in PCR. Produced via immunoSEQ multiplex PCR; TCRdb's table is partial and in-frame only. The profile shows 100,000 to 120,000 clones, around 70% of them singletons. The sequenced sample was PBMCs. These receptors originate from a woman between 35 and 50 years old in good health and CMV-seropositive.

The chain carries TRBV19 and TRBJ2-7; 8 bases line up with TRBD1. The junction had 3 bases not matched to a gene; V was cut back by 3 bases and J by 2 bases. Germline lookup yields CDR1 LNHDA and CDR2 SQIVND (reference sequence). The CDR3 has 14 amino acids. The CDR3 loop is CASSIGQGTYEQYF. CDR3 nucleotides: TGTGCCAGTAGTATCGGACAGGGAACCTACGAGCAGTACTTC.

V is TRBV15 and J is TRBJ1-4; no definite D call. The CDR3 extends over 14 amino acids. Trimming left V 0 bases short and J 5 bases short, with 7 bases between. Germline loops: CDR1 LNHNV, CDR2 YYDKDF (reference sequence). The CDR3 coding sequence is TGTGCCACCAGCAGAGAGGCAGGAAATGAAAAACTGTTTTTT. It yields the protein CATSREAGNEKLFF.

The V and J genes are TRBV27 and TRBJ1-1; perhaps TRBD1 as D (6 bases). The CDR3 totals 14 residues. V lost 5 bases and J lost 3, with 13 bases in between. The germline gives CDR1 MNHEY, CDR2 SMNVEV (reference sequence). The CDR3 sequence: CASSEHRDDTEAFF. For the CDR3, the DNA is TGTGCCAGCAGTGAGCACAGGGACGACACTGAAGCTTTCTTT.

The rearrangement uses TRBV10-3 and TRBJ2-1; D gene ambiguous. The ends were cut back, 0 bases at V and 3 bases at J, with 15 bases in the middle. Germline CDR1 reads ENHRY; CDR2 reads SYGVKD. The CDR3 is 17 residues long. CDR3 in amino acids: CAISESLYRKHYNEQFF. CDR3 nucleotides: TGTGCCATCAGTGAGTCCCTGTATAGAAAGCACTACAATGAGCAGTTCTTC.

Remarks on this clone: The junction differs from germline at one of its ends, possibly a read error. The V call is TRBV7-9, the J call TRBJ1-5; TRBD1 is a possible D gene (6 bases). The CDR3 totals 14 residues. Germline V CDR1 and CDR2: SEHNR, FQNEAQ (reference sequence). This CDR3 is CSSSSGQNNQPQHF. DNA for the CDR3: TGTTCCAGCAGCTCCGGACAGAACAATCAGCCCCAGCATTTT.

CDR3 residues: CASSGGKRTSGLSEQFF. In DNA form, the CDR3 reads TGCGCCAGCAGCGGGGGGAAAAGGACTAGCGGGCTGAGTGAGCAGTTCTTC. This rearrangement joins TRBV4-1 to TRBJ2-1; TRBD2 agrees at 11 bases. In germline, CDR1 is MGHRA, CDR2 YSYEKL. The CDR3 has 17 residues. Unmatched junction bases numbered 15, after V lost 5 bases and J lost 9 bases.

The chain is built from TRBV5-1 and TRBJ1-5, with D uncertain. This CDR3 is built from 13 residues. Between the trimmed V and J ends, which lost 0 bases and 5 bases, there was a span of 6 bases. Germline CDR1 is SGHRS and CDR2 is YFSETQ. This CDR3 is CASSLVPDQPQHF. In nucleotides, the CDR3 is TGCGCCAGCAGCTTGGTCCCAGATCAGCCCCAGCATTTT.

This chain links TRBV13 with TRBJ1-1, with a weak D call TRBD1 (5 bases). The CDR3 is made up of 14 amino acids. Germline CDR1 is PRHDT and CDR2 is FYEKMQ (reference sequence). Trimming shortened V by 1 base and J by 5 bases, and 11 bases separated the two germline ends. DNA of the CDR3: TGTGCCAGCAGCTTAGACGGGGGGGATACTGAAGCTTTCTTT. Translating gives CASSLDGGDTEAFF.

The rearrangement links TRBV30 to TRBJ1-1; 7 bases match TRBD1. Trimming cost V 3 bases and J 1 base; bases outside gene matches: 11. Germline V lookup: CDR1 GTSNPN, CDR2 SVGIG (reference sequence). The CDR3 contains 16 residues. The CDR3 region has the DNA TGTGCCTGGAGGTCAGGGAGAGGGGGCGGGAACACTGAAGCTTTCTTT. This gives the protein CAWRSGRGGGNTEAFF. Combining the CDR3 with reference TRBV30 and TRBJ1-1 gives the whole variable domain SQTIHQWPATLVQPVGSPLSLECTVEGTSNPNLYWYRQAAGRGLQLLFYSVGIGQISSEVPQNLSASRPQDRQFILSSKKLLLSDSGFYLCAWRSGRGGGNTEAFFGQGTRLTVV.

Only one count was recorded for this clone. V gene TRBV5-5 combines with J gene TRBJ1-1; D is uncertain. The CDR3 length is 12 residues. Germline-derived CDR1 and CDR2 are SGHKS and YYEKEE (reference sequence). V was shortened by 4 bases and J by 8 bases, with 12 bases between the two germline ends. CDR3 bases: TGTGCCAGCAGCCCTGATTGGCGGGAAGCTTTCTTT. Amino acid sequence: CASSPDWREAFF.

The CDR3 DNA follows: TGTGCCAGCTCATACTTCGGGACAGGCCTCCAAGAGACCCAGTACTTC. It specifies CASSYFGTGLQETQYF. This rearrangement joins TRBV18 to TRBJ2-5; 8 bases line up with TRBD1. Germline V gives CDR1 KGHSH, CDR2 LQKENI. The CDR3 is 16 residues long. V was clipped by 5 bases and J by 1 base; unmatched bases: 9. Together with reference TRBV18 and TRBJ2-5, the CDR3 gives the full variable domain: NAGVMQNPRHLVRRRGQEARLRCSPMKGHSHVYWYRQLPEEGLKFMVYLQKENIIDESGMPKERFSAEFPKEGPSILRIQQVVRGDSAAYFCASSYFGTGLQETQYFGPGTRLLVL.

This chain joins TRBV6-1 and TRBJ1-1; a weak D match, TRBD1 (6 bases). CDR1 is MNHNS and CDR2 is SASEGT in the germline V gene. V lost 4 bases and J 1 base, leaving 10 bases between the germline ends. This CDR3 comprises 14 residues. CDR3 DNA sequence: TGTGCCAGCAGTGCCGGACAGAGGAACACTGAAGCTTTCTTT. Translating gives CASSAGQRNTEAFF.

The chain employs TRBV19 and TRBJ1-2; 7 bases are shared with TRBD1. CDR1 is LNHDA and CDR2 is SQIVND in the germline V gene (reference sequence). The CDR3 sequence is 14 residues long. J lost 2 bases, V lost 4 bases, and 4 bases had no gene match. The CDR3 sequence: CASSTPGQNYGYTF. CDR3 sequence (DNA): TGTGCCAGTAGTACCCCGGGACAGAACTATGGCTACACCTTC.

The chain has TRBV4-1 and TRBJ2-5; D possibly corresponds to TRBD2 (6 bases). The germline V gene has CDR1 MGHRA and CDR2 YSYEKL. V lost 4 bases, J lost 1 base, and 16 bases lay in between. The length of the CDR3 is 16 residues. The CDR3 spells CASSRRAGQTQETQYF. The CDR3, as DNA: TGCGCCAGCAGCCGCCGAGCGGGCCAGACCCAAGAGACCCAGTACTTC.

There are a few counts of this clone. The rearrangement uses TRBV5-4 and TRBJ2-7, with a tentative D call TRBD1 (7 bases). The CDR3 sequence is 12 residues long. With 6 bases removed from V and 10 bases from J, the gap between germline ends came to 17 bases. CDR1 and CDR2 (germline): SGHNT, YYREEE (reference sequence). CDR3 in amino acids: CASTSQGGTQYF. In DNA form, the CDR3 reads TGTGCCAGCACCTCCCAGGGGGGTACCCAGTACTTC.

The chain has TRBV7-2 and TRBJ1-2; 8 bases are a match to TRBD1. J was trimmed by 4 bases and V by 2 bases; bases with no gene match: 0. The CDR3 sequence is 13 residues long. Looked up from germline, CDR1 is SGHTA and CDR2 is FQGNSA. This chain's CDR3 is CASSLQGAYGYTF. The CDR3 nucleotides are TGTGCCAGCAGCTTACAGGGGGCCTATGGCTACACCTTC.

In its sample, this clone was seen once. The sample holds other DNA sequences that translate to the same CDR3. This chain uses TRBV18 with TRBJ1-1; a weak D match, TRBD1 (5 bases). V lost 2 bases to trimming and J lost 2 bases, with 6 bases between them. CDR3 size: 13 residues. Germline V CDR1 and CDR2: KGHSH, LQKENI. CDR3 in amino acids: CASSPTGNTEAFF. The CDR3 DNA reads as TGTGCCAGCTCACCAACAGGCAACACTGAAGCTTTCTTT. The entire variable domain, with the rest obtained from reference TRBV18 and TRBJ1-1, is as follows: NAGVMQNPRHLVRRRGQEARLRCSPMKGHSHVYWYRQLPEEGLKFMVYLQKENIIDESGMPKERFSAEFPKEGPSILRIQQVVRGDSAAYFCASSPTGNTEAFFGQGTRLTVV.

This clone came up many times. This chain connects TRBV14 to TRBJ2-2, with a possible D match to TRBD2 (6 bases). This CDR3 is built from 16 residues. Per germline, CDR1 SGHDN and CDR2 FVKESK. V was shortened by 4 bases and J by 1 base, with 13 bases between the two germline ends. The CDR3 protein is CASSRIIGRNTGELFF. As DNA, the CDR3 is TGTGCCAGCAGCCGTATCATCGGGAGGAACACCGGGGAGCTGTTTTTT.

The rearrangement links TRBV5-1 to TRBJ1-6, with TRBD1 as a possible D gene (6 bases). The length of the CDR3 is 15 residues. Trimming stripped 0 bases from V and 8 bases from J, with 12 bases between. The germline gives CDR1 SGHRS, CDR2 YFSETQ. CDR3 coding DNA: TGCGCCAGCAGCTTGGGCAGGGGAGAGGATTCACCCCTCCACTTT. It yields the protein CASSLGRGEDSPLHF.

The DNA of the CDR3 is TGTGCCAGTAGTGGAGGACAGGGCAATCAGCCCCAGCATTTT. Protein product: CASSGGQGNQPQHF. This chain connects TRBV19 to TRBJ1-5, with 7 bases fitting TRBD1. The CDR3 covers 14 residues. J gave up 2 bases and V 5 bases, and 3 bases lay outside the gene matches. Germline lookup yields CDR1 LNHDA and CDR2 SQIVND (reference sequence).

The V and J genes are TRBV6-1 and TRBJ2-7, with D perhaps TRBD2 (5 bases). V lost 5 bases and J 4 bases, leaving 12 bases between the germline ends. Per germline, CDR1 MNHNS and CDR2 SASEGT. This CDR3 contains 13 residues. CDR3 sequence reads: CASSLRVYYEQYF. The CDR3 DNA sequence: TGTGCCAGCAGTCTGAGGGTGTATTACGAGCAGTACTTC.

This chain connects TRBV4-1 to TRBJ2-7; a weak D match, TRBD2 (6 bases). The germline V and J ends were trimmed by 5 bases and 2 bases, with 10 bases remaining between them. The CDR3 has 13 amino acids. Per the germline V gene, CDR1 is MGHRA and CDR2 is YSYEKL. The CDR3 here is CASSRGLPYEQYF. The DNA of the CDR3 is TGCGCCAGCAGCAGGGGACTCCCCTACGAGCAGTACTTC.

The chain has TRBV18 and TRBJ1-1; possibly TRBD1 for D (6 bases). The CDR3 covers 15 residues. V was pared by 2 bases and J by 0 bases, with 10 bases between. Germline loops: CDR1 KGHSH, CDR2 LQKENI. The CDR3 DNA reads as TGTGCCAGCTCACCAACAGGGAACATGAACACTGAAGCTTTCTTT. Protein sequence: CASSPTGNMNTEAFF.

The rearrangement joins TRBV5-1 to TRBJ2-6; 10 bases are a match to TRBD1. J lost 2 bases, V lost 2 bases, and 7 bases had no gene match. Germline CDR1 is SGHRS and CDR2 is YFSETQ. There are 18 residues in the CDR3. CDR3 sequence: CASSFMTGGQAGANVLTF. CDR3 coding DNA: TGCGCCAGCAGCTTTATGACAGGGGGCCAGGCTGGGGCCAACGTCCTGACTTTC.

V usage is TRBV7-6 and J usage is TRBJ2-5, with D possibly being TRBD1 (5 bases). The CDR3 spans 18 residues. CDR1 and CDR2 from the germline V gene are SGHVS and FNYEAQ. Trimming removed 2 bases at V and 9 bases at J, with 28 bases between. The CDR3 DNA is TGTGCCAGCAGCTTAAATCCCAGATCAGGACACCGGCAATTTTCCCAGTACTTC. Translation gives CASSLNPRSGHRQFSQYF.

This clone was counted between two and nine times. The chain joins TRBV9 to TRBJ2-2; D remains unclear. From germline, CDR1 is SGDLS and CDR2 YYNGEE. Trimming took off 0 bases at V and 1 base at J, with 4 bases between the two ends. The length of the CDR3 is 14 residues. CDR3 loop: CASSVVRNTGELFF. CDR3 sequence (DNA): TGTGCCAGCAGCGTAGTGAGGAACACCGGGGAGCTGTTTTTT.

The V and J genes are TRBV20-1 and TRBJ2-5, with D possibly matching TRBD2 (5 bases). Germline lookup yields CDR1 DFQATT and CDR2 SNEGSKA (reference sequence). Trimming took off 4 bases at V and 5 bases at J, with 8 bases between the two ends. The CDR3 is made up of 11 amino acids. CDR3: CSATPGETQYF. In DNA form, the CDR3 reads TGCAGTGCTACTCCGGGGGAGACCCAGTACTTC.

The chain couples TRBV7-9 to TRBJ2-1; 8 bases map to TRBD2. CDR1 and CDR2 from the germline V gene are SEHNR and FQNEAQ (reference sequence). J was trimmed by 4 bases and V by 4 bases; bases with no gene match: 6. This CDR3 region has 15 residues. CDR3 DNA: TGTGCCAGCAGCTACCTAAGCGGGAGTTACAATGAGCAGTTCTTC. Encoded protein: CASSYLSGSYNEQFF.

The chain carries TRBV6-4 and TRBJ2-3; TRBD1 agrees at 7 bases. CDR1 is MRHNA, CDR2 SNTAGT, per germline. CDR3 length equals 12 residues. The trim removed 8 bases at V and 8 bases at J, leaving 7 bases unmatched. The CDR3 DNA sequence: TGTGCCAGCTTGGCATACAGGGGTACGCAGTATTTT. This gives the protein CASLAYRGTQYF.